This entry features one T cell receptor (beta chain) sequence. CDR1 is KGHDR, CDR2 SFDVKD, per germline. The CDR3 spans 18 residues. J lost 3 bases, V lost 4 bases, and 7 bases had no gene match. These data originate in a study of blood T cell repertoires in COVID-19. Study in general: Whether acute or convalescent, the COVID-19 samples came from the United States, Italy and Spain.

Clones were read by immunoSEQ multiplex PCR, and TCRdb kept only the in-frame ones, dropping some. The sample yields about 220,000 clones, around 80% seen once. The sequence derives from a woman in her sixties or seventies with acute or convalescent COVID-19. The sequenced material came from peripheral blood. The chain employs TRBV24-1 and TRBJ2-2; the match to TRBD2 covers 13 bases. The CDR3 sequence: CATSDRLAGGSYTGELFF. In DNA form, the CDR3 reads TGTGCCACCAGTGACAGACTAGCGGGGGGTTCCTACACCGGGGAGCTGTTTTTT.